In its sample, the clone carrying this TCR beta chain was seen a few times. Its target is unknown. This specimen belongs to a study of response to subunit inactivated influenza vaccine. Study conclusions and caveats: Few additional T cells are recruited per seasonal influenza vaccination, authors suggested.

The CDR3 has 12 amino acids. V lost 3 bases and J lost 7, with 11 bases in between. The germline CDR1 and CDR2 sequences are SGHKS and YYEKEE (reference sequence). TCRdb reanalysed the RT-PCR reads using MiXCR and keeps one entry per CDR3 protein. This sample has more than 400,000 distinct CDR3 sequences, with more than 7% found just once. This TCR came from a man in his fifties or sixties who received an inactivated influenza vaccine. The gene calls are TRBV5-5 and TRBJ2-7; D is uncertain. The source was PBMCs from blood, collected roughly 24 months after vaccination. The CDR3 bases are TGTGCCAGCAGCTACTCCTTCCAAGAGCAGTACTTC. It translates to CASSYSFQEQYF.